These 18 T cell receptor beta chains were sequenced from one sample in a study of shared clonotypes between healthy human individuals. Assay used: immunoSEQ multiplex PCR; TCRdb lists only in-frame clones, some missing. The table has more than 450,000 clones, 79% seen once. Sequenced sample: PBMCs. Receptors originate from a woman in her thirties or forties in good health. Some clones in this sample may be carry-over from other donors' samples.

A remark on this clone: Additional DNA sequences in this sample encode the identical CDR3. The chain employs TRBV18 and TRBJ2-7; possibly TRBD1 for D (5 bases). The ends were cut back, 3 bases at V and 2 bases at J, with 14 bases in the middle. The CDR3 is 15 amino acids. Germline V gene lookup returns CDR1 KGHSH and CDR2 LQKENI. CDR3 DNA: TGTGCCAGCTCACCCTCCACAGGAACAACCTACGAGCAGTACTTC. Translation: CASSPSTGTTYEQYF.

This rearrangement joins TRBV11-3 to TRBJ1-4; no firm D call. Trimming left V 6 bases short and J 8 bases short, with 16 bases between. The CDR3 loop spans 14 amino acids. The germline gives CDR1 SGHNT, CDR2 YENEEA. This chain's CDR3 is CASSLRRPEEKLFF. The CDR3 coding sequence is TGTGCCAGCAGTCTCAGGAGACCTGAGGAAAAACTGTTTTTT.

This clone was detected once. This chain uses TRBV5-6 with TRBJ2-4; D may correspond to TRBD1 or TRBD2 (5 bases each). V lost 6 bases and J 4 bases, leaving 14 bases between the germline ends. CDR3 length: 14 residues. The V gene's germline CDR1 is SGHDT and CDR2 YYEEEE. The CDR3 DNA sequence: TGTGCCAGCAACAAACGGGACGCTAAAAACATTCAGTACTTC. It codes for CASNKRDAKNIQYF.

The chain is built from TRBV5-4 and TRBJ1-2, with unresolved D. The V gene's germline CDR1 is SGHNT and CDR2 YYREEE (reference sequence). Trimming stripped 4 bases from V and 0 bases from J, with 10 bases between. The CDR3 sequence is 14 residues long. CDR3 nucleotides: TGTGCCAGCAGCACCGGCACAGCTAACTATGGCTACACCTTC. It yields the protein CASSTGTANYGYTF.

The gene calls are TRBV4-2 and TRBJ2-6; weak D call: TRBD2 (5 bases). There are 16 residues in the CDR3. Germline CDR1 is LGHNA and CDR2 is YNFKEQ. The V end was cut by 2 bases, the J end by 0 bases, with 8 bases between. CDR3 region: CASSQNSGSGANVLTF. CDR3 coding DNA: TGTGCCAGCAGCCAAAACAGCGGCTCTGGGGCCAACGTCCTGACTTTC.

The chain links TRBV5-4 to TRBJ2-5; TRBD2 matches 11 bases. Germline-derived CDR1 and CDR2 are SGHNT and YYREEE (reference sequence). The CDR3 length is 17 residues. J lost 4 bases, V lost 6 bases, and 14 bases had no gene match. CDR3: CASTMGGSGRVRETQYF. CDR3 bases: TGTGCCAGCACCATGGGGGGTAGCGGGAGGGTAAGAGAGACCCAGTACTTC.

The chain couples TRBV28 to TRBJ2-3; the D is unclear. Germline lookup yields CDR1 MDHEN and CDR2 SYDVKM. The V gene lost 1 base and the J gene lost 4 bases, with 9 bases spanning the gap. This CDR3 contains 14 residues. The CDR3 loop is CASSLSVTSDTQYF. The CDR3 DNA reads as TGTGCCAGCAGTTTATCTGTAACCTCAGATACGCAGTATTTT.

The chain combines TRBV5-5 with TRBJ2-5, with a weak D call TRBD1 (6 bases). The DNA end is a closer match to TRBJ2-7, so the J assignment may be wrong. From germline, CDR1 is SGHKS and CDR2 YYEKEE (reference sequence). The CDR3 spans 13 residues. The CDR3 nucleotides are TGTGCCAGCAGGGGGGCCTCGACCTACGAGCAGTACTTC. This encodes CASRGASTYEQYF.

This clone was seen more than once but under ten times. The V and J genes are TRBV5-1 and TRBJ2-4; D might be TRBD1 (5 bases). Trimming shortened V by 0 bases and J by 0 bases, and 10 bases separated the two germline ends. This CDR3 comprises 16 residues. In germline, CDR1 is SGHRS, CDR2 YFSETQ. This chain's CDR3 is CASSLGQFLAKNIQYF. CDR3 DNA: TGCGCCAGCAGCTTGGGACAGTTTCTAGCCAAAAACATTCAGTACTTC.

The chain links TRBV9 to TRBJ2-1; TRBD2 matches 15 bases. The CDR3 totals 17 residues. V shed 0 bases, J shed 7 bases, and the junction held 5 bases outside the gene matches. Germline CDR1 SGDLS, CDR2 YYNGEE. CDR3 coding DNA: TGTGCCAGCAGCGTAGCTACGGGACTAGCGGGAGGAAATGAGCAGTTCTTC. As protein: CASSVATGLAGGNEQFF.

The chain is built from TRBV15 and TRBJ1-5; maybe TRBD1 (6 bases). CDR1 is LNHNV, CDR2 YYDKDF, per germline (reference sequence). The V and J ends lost 4 bases and 1 base respectively, with 23 bases between them. The CDR3 sequence is 19 residues long. CDR3 in amino acids: CATSTTRDTTGGSNQPQHF. The CDR3 DNA sequence: TGTGCCACCAGCACTACCCGGGACACTACCGGCGGGAGCAATCAGCCCCAGCATTTT.

The V gene is TRBV7-8, the J gene TRBJ2-1, with 9 bases lining up with TRBD2. The CDR3 runs to 15 residues. With 5 bases clipped from V and 7 bases from J, the junction kept 9 bases outside the gene matches. Per the germline V gene, CDR1 is SGHVS and CDR2 is FQNEAQ. The CDR3 DNA is TGTGCCAGCAGCATAGATAGCGGGAGAGGTAATGAGCAGTTCTTC. Translated, it gives CASSIDSGRGNEQFF.

The chain joins TRBV28 to TRBJ1-4; D unclear. Germline V CDR1 and CDR2: MDHEN, SYDVKM. There are 17 residues in the CDR3. Trimming took 7 bases from V and 0 from J, leaving 18 bases between them. In nucleotides, the CDR3 is TGTGCCAGCACTGTCGCCACCCCTTATGCAACTAATGAAAAACTGTTTTTT. This codes for CASTVATPYATNEKLFF.

CDR3 sequence reads: CASSSNPHLVAGRGSDTQYF. Here the CDR3 DNA reads TGCGCCAGCAGCTCGAACCCACACTTGGTAGCGGGAAGGGGATCAGATACGCAGTATTTT. The chain carries TRBV5-1 and TRBJ2-3, with 8 bases that match TRBD2. Trimming took 3 bases from V and 4 from J; bases not matched to a gene: 22. The CDR3 contains 20 residues. CDR1 and CDR2 (germline): SGHRS, YFSETQ.

The chain couples TRBV10-3 to TRBJ1-1, with 10 bases matching TRBD1. Trimming removed 8 bases from V and 4 bases from J; junction bases left unmatched: 10. The CDR3 totals 15 residues. CDR1 ENHRY and CDR2 SYGVKD come from the germline V gene. Here the CDR3 DNA reads TGTGCCATCCATTCGGGACAGGGGTCTGGCACTGAAGCTTTCTTT. It specifies CAIHSGQGSGTEAFF.

The DNA for the CDR3 is TGTGCCAGCAGTTTAGATAGGCACGGTCCTTTTCACCGTTCTGTGCACACCATATATTTT. Translating gives CASSLDRHGPFHRSVHTIYF. The chain uses TRBV28 and TRBJ1-3; D uncertain. V was clipped by 2 bases and J by 8 bases, with 31 bases between them. From germline, CDR1 is MDHEN and CDR2 SYDVKM. The CDR3 extends over 20 amino acids.

The chain uses TRBV9 and TRBJ2-1, with D perhaps given as TRBD1 or TRBD2 (5 bases each). Deletions cut 0 bases from V and 4 bases from J, with 17 bases between. The CDR3 runs 17 residues. Per germline, CDR1 SGDLS and CDR2 YYNGEE. CDR3 in amino acids: CASSVDTLGTFYNEQFF. Here the CDR3 DNA reads TGTGCCAGCAGCGTAGATACCCTAGGGACCTTTTACAATGAGCAGTTCTTC.

V is TRBV5-4 and J is TRBJ1-1, with 10 bases matching TRBD1. With V trimmed by 3 bases and J by 6 bases, 8 bases remained unmatched. This CDR3 is 15 amino acids long. In germline, CDR1 is SGHNT, CDR2 YYREEE (reference sequence). CDR3 residues: CASSSRTGGRAEAFF. Written as DNA, the CDR3 is TGTGCCAGCAGCTCAAGGACAGGGGGACGCGCTGAAGCTTTCTTT. The complete variable domain, with remaining parts taken from reference TRBV5-4 and TRBJ1-1, reads ETGVTQSPTHLIKTRGQQVTLRCSSQSGHNTVSWYQQALGQGPQFIFQYYREEENGRGNFPPRFSGLQFPNYSSELNVNALELDDSALYLCASSSRTGGRAEAFFGQGTRLTVV.